This T cell receptor beta chain stems from a study of blood T cell repertoires in COVID-19. Looking at the study overall: Researchers got acute and convalescent COVID-19 samples from the United States, Italy and Spain. PBMCs, B-cell-depleted T cells, or T cells were the source of the cDNA or gDNA that made up the material.

Seattle participants joined during active infection and were tracked over time. Trimming took 3 bases from V and 5 from J; bases not matched to a gene: 4. The CDR3 is 15 amino acids. The germline V gene encodes CDR1 LNHDA and CDR2 SQIVND (reference sequence). In the original workflow: For nucleated cells, counts were estimated from reference gene primer amplification. Using immunoSEQ multiplex PCR, the repertoire was profiled, and TCRdb retains in-frame clones only, with some absent. The V and J calls and clone size are taken from that table; D and trimming were inferred from the DNA. This sample has about 300,000 clones, with approximately 89% found just once.

This receptor was obtained from a young woman with COVID-19, enrolled during active disease. Sequences were obtained from peripheral blood. The V and J genes are TRBV19 and TRBJ2-5, with 12 nucleotides matching TRBD2. The CDR3 loop reads CASSIITSGGETQYF. The DNA of the CDR3 is TGTGCCAGTAGTATTATAACTAGCGGGGGGGAGACCCAGTACTTC.